The clone carrying this T cell receptor beta chain was seen just once. The data originate from a study of blood T cell repertoires in COVID-19. The method was immunoSEQ multiplex PCR; TCRdb's version includes in-frame clones alone and lacks a portion of them. Among about 90,000 clones, roughly 80% were seen once, and the ten largest hold around a tenth. CDR3 size: 13 residues. V shed 8 bases and J 3 bases; nucleotides not matched to a gene: 5. CDR1 and CDR2 (germline): MNHEY, SVGAGI. Sequenced input: peripheral blood. The V and J genes are TRBV6-5 and TRBJ2-7, with TRBD1 matching 9 bases. The source of this sequence is a woman aged 70-85 years with acute or convalescent COVID-19. This CDR3 reads CASGETGGYEQYF. The CDR3, as DNA: TGTGCCAGCGGGGAGACAGGGGGCTACGAGCAGTACTTC.